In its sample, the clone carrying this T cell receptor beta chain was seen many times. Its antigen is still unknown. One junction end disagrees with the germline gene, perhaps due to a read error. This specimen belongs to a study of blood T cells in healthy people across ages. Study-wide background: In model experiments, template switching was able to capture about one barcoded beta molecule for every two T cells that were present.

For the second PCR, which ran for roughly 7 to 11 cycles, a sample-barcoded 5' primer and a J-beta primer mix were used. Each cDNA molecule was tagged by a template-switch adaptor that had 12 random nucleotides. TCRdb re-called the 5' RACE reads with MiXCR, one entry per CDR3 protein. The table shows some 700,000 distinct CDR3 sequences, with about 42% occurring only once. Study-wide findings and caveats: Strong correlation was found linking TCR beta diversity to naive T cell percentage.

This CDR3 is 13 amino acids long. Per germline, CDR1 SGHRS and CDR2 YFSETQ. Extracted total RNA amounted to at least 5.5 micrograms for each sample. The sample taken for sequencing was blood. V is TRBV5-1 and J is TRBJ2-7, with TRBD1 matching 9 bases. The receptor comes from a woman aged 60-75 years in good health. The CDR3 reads CASTTGGSYEQYF. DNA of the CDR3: TGTGCCAGCACGACAGGGGGTTCCTACGAGCAGTACTTC.